This is a list of T cell receptor beta chains from one sample in a study of blood T cell repertoires in COVID-19. Only in-frame clones appear in the TCRdb table, and some are missing; sequencing was by immunoSEQ multiplex PCR. Altogether roughly 180,000 clones are present, roughly nine tenths being singletons, with the ten largest covering about 2.2%. Material: PBMCs or T cells enriched from blood (not recorded which). The receptors come from a woman aged 30 to 39 who had recovered from COVID-19. Both conserved end residues are part of each CDR3. The D gene is left open where the match is weak. The size of a clone is reported for some rows only, either as once, few or many, or as a class for expanded clones.

V: TRBV19; size: -; J: TRBJ1-1; D: -; DNA: TGTGCCAGTAGTTTGGACAGTGCGTCCACTGAAGCTTTCTTT; CDR3: CASSLDSASTEAFF
V: TRBV30; size: -; J: TRBJ2-7; D: -; DNA: TGTGCCTGGAGGCCGAGGACAGTGCGCTCCTACGAGCAGTACTTC; CDR3: CAWRPRTVRSYEQYF
V: TRBV4-3; size: few; J: TRBJ1-2; D: -; DNA: TGCGCCAGCAGCCAGGACAGAAACTATGGCTACACCTTC; CDR3: CASSQDRNYGYTF
V: TRBV7-8; size: once; J: TRBJ1-3; D: -; DNA: TGTGCCAGCAGCCAGCTCTCCTCTGGAAACACCATATATTTT; CDR3: CASSQLSSGNTIYF
V: TRBV15; size: -; J: TRBJ2-7; D: TRBD1; DNA: TGTGCCACCAGCAGGGACAGGGGGTCCAACTACGAGCAGTACTTC; CDR3: CATSRDRGSNYEQYF
V: TRBV9; size: -; J: TRBJ2-1; D: -; DNA: TGTGCCAGCAGCACCACGCGGGGCAGTGAGCAGTTCTTC; CDR3: CASSTTRGSEQFF
V: TRBV7-6; size: -; J: TRBJ1-6; D: -; DNA: TGTGCCAGCAGCATCACGAAGGCCGGGATCTATAATTCACCCCTCCACTTT; CDR3: CASSITKAGIYNSPLHF
V: TRBV7-2; size: -; J: TRBJ1-6; D: -; DNA: TGTGCCAGCAGCTTAAGGGGCTTAGATAATTCACCCCTCCACTTT; CDR3: CASSLRGLDNSPLHF
V: TRBV30; size: -; J: TRBJ1-1; D: -; DNA: TGTGCCTGGAGTGGCGGGACGCACATGAACACTGAAGCTTTCTTT; CDR3: CAWSGGTHMNTEAFF
V: TRBV2; size: -; J: TRBJ2-2; D: TRBD2; DNA: TGTGCCAGCAGAACCGATGCGGGGGGCTTAGTCACCGGGGAGCTGTTTTTT; CDR3: CASRTDAGGLVTGELFF
V: TRBV7-2; size: -; J: TRBJ2-1; D: TRBD2; DNA: TGTGCCAGCAGCCTCATAGCGGGGCCCTCAGTTGGGGAGCAGTTCTTC; CDR3: CASSLIAGPSVGEQFF
V: TRBV18; size: -; J: TRBJ2-3; D: TRBD2; DNA: TGTGCCAGCTCACCGTCTGGCGGGGGTAGCACAGATACGCAGTATTTT; CDR3: CASSPSGGGSTDTQYF
V: TRBV11-2; size: -; J: TRBJ2-1; D: TRBD2; DNA: TGTGCCAGCAGCTCCCTAGCGGGAGTGGGGAATGAGCAGTTCTTC; CDR3: CASSSLAGVGNEQFF
V: TRBV24-1; size: -; J: TRBJ1-3; D: TRBD1; DNA: TGTGCCACCAGTGATTTTAACAGGGGAGGAAACACCATATATTTT; CDR3: CATSDFNRGGNTIYF
V: TRBV6-1; size: -; J: TRBJ2-6; D: TRBD1; DNA: TGTGCCAGCAGTGAACCGGACAGGGTTCCATCCCCTGGGGCCAACGTCCTGACTTTC; CDR3: CASSEPDRVPSPGANVLTF
V: TRBV6-5; size: few; J: TRBJ1-5; D: -; DNA: TGTGCCAGCAGCGGGGGATTGGGCAATCAGCCCCAGCATTTT; CDR3: CASSGGLGNQPQHF
V: TRBV20-1; size: -; J: TRBJ1-2; D: -; DNA: TGCAGTGCTAGAAAGGACTGGAGCTACACCTTC; CDR3: CSARKDWSYTF
V: TRBV5-4; size: many; J: TRBJ2-2; D: TRBD2; DNA: TGTGCCAGCAGCGTAGGACTAGGAAACACCGGGGAGCTGTTTTTT; CDR3: CASSVGLGNTGELFF
V: TRBV7-8; size: -; J: TRBJ1-5; D: TRBD1; DNA: TGTGCCAGCAGCTTAGGGGCAGGGGGGCATCAGCCCCAGCATTTT; CDR3: CASSLGAGGHQPQHF
V: TRBV13; size: -; J: TRBJ2-3; D: TRBD2; DNA: TGTGCCAGCAGCGCGGGACTAGCGGATAGCACAGATACGCAGTATTTT; CDR3: CASSAGLADSTDTQYF
V: TRBV7-9; size: -; J: TRBJ2-7; D: -; DNA: TGTGCCAGCAGCTTTACAGGGTCCCTCGCTGACGAGCAGTACTTC; CDR3: CASSFTGSLADEQYF
V: TRBV6-2/TRBV6-3; size: -; J: TRBJ1-5; D: TRBD1; DNA: TGTGCCAGCAGTTACCTTCTTGGACAGGGGATCAATCAGCCCCAGCATTTT; CDR3: CASSYLLGQGINQPQHF
V: TRBV27; size: -; J: TRBJ2-7; D: TRBD1; DNA: TGTGCCAGCAGTTTCGGACAGGGGGGCTACGAGCAGTACTTC; CDR3: CASSFGQGGYEQYF
V: TRBV15; size: -; J: TRBJ2-2; D: -; DNA: TGTGCCACCAGCAGTACTAGCACCGGGGAGCTGTTTTTT; CDR3: CATSSTSTGELFF
V: TRBV15; size: once; J: TRBJ2-5; D: -; DNA: TGTGCCACCAGCAGCAGGGTCGGGGAGACCCAGTACTTC; CDR3: CATSSRVGETQYF
V: TRBV4-3; size: -; J: TRBJ1-6; D: -; DNA: TGCGCCAGCAGCCAAGATTTCGGGTCGCGCGGTTCACCCCTCCACTTT; CDR3: CASSQDFGSRGSPLHF
V: TRBV19; size: -; J: TRBJ2-1; D: TRBD1; DNA: TGTGCCAGTAGTACCTTTGGACAGGGGGGCTACAATGAGCAGTTCTTC; CDR3: CASSTFGQGGYNEQFF
V: TRBV7-2; size: -; J: TRBJ1-5; D: -; DNA: TGTGCCAGCAGCCGCGAAGGGAGCCTAGGGAATCAGCCCCAGCATTTT; CDR3: CASSREGSLGNQPQHF
V: TRBV13; size: -; J: TRBJ1-2; D: -; DNA: TGTGCCAGCAGCTTACTAGGGGCCGGCTACACCTTC; CDR3: CASSLLGAGYTF
V: TRBV19; size: few; J: TRBJ2-2; D: TRBD2; DNA: TGTGCCAGTAGTATGGGACTAGCGGGAGGGCCGGGCACCGGGGAGCTGTTTTTT; CDR3: CASSMGLAGGPGTGELFF
V: TRBV6-5; size: -; J: TRBJ1-4; D: -; DNA: TGTGCCAGCGTTCGGGGGTGGGATGAAAAACTGTTTTTT; CDR3: CASVRGWDEKLFF
V: TRBV6-5; size: once; J: TRBJ2-7; D: -; DNA: TGTGCCAGCAGTTACTCGCAGGGTTTCTACGAGCAGTACTTC; CDR3: CASSYSQGFYEQYF
V: TRBV2; size: -; J: TRBJ1-2; D: TRBD1; DNA: TGTGCCAGCACCACGGGGCGGACAGGGCGCGCTGGCTACACCTTC; CDR3: CASTTGRTGRAGYTF
V: TRBV30; size: -; J: TRBJ1-2; D: -; DNA: TGTGCCCACCCCGGGGTTGGCTATGGCTACACCTTC; CDR3: CAHPGVGYGYTF
V: TRBV4-3; size: -; J: TRBJ2-3; D: -; DNA: TGCGCCAGCAGCCAAGATAGAGGCTCTAGCACAGATACGCAGTATTTT; CDR3: CASSQDRGSSTDTQYF
V: TRBV13; size: -; J: TRBJ1-6; D: -; DNA: TGTGCCAGCAGCTCTTACCTCAGGCAGGAACAATCACCCCTCCACTTT; CDR3: CASSSYLRQEQSPLHF
V: TRBV5-1; size: once; J: TRBJ2-3; D: -; DNA: TGCGCCAGCAGCTTGGCAGGGGCGGGGGCGGATACGCAGTATTTT; CDR3: CASSLAGAGADTQYF
V: TRBV4-2; size: -; J: TRBJ1-2; D: TRBD1; DNA: TGTGCCAGCAGCCAAGTCCGGACAGGAAATTTGCGCTACACCTTC; CDR3: CASSQVRTGNLRYTF
V: TRBV6-5; size: -; J: TRBJ1-1; D: TRBD1; DNA: TGTGCCAGCAGTTACTCGTCAGGGGGTCCTTTCTTT; CDR3: CASSYSSGGPFF
V: TRBV12-3/TRBV12-4; size: -; J: TRBJ1-2; D: -; DNA: TGTGCCAGCAGGTGGGGGGGTGGCTACACCTTC; CDR3: CASRWGGGYTF
V: TRBV30; size: -; J: TRBJ2-3; D: -; DNA: TGTGCCTGGACTCCCGGGAGTCACACAGATACGCAGTATTTT; CDR3: CAWTPGSHTDTQYF
V: TRBV6-5; size: -; J: TRBJ2-7; D: -; DNA: TGTGCCAGCAGACAAGGTGGAGGGTGGGAGCAGTACTTC; CDR3: CASRQGGGWEQYF
V: TRBV4-3; size: -; J: TRBJ1-4; D: TRBD1; DNA: TGCGCCAGCAGCCCCCGGGGACAGGGAGATGAAAAACTGTTTTTT; CDR3: CASSPRGQGDEKLFF
V: TRBV7-2; size: once; J: TRBJ1-6; D: -; DNA: TGTGCCAGCAGCTTAGGTCTCCGGGGTTCGCTTAATTCACCCCTCCACTTT; CDR3: CASSLGLRGSLNSPLHF
V: TRBV7-2; size: -; J: TRBJ1-2; D: -; DNA: TGTGCCAGCAGCCTTGGAGGGGATAACTATGGCTACACCTTC; CDR3: CASSLGGDNYGYTF
V: TRBV19; size: once; J: TRBJ2-2; D: TRBD1; DNA: TGTGCCAGTAGCGTGGACAGGGTGGGGACCGGGGAGCTGTTTTTT; CDR3: CASSVDRVGTGELFF
V: TRBV7-2; size: -; J: TRBJ1-2; D: -; DNA: TGTGCCAGCAGGTCAGGGTCCGCGACAGTCTATGGCTACACCTTC; CDR3: CASRSGSATVYGYTF
V: TRBV7-9; size: -; J: TRBJ2-7; D: -; DNA: TGTGCCAGCAGCTACTCCCGTACGTCCTACGAGCAGTACTTC; CDR3: CASSYSRTSYEQYF
V: TRBV12-3/TRBV12-4; size: -; J: TRBJ2-5; D: -; DNA: TGTGCCAGCAGCAGTGTAATTCAAGAGACCCAGTACTTC; CDR3: CASSSVIQETQYF
V: TRBV5-1; size: -; J: TRBJ2-3; D: -; DNA: TGCGCCAGCAGTCCCGACAGTAACACAGATACGCAGTATTTT; CDR3: CASSPDSNTDTQYF
V: TRBV27; size: -; J: TRBJ2-2; D: -; DNA: TGTGCCAGCAGTTTTTTACATCCAGGAACCGGGGAGCTGTTTTTT; CDR3: CASSFLHPGTGELFF
V: TRBV5-1; size: -; J: TRBJ1-2; D: -; DNA: TGCGCCAGCAGCTTGGACAGGGTTATCTATGGCTACACCTTC; CDR3: CASSLDRVIYGYTF
V: TRBV25-1; size: once; J: TRBJ1-1; D: TRBD1; DNA: TGTGCCAGCAGTGAGACAGGGGACACTGAAGCTTTCTTT; CDR3: CASSETGDTEAFF
V: TRBV3-1/TRBV3-2; size: -; J: TRBJ1-4; D: -; DNA: TGTGCCAGCAGCCTCCGACAGACGAATGAAAAACTGTTTTTT; CDR3: CASSLRQTNEKLFF
V: TRBV28; size: few; J: TRBJ1-4; D: -; DNA: TGTGCCAGCAGTTCAGGGGATGAAAAACTGTTTTTT; CDR3: CASSSGDEKLFF